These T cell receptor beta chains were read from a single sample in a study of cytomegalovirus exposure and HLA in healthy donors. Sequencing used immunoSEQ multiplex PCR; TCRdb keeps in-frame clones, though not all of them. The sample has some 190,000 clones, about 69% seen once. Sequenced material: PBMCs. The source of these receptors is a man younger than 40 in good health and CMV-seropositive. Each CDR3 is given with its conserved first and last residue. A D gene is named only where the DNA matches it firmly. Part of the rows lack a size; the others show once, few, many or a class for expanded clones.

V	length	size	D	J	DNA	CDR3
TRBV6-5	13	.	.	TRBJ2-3	TGTGCCAGCACCCCCCCAGGGTCAGATACGCAGTATTTT	CASTPPGSDTQYF
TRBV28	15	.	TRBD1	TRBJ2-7	TGTGCCAGCAGAACCGGGACAGGGGTTAGCGACGAGCAGTACTTC	CASRTGTGVSDEQYF
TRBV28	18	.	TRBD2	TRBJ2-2	TGTGCCAGCAGTTCCCCTAGCGGGAGAGGGGGAAACACCGGGGAGCTGTTTTTT	CASSSPSGRGGNTGELFF
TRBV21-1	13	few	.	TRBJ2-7	TGTGCCAGCAGCAAACCCAGGGTGTACGAGCAGTACTTC	CASSKPRVYEQYF
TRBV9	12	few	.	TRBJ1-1	TGTGCCAGCAGCGGGGAGATCACTGAAGCTTTCTTT	CASSGEITEAFF
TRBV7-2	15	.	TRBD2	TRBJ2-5	TGTGCCAGCAGCTTAGGTGCTAGCGGGAGACAGACCCAGTACTTC	CASSLGASGRQTQYF
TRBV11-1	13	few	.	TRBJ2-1	TGTGCCAGCAGCCCCCGGACTGTTACTGAGCAGTTCTTC	CASSPRTVTEQFF
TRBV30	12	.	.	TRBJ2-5	TGTGCCTGGAGTCCACTCAGAGGGACCCAGTACTTC	CAWSPLRGTQYF
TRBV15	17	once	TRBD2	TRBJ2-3	TGTGCCACCAGCATGAACCCCACTCTAGCGGGAACAGATACGCAGTATTTT	CATSMNPTLAGTDTQYF
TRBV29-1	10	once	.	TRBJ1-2	TGCAGCGTTGATTCAAATGGCTACACCTTC	CSVDSNGYTF
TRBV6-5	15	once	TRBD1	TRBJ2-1	TGTGCCAGCACCCAGCCACAGGGGCTCTACAATGAGCAGTTCTTC	CASTQPQGLYNEQFF
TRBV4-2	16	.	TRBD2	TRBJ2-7	TGTGCCAGCAGCCGCGAAACCGGGACTAGCGGTTACGAGCAGTACTTC	CASSRETGTSGYEQYF
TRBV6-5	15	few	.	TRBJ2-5	TGTGCCAGCAGTTACGTAGGGGGATACGGGGAGACCCAGTACTTC	CASSYVGGYGETQYF
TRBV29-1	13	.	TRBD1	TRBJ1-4	TGCAGCGTTGGAAGGGACAGGGGTGAAAAACTGTTTTTT	CSVGRDRGEKLFF
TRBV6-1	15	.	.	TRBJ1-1	TGTGCCAGCACCGTCCTCGGGGGGGCAGGGACTGAAGCTTTCTTT	CASTVLGGAGTEAFF
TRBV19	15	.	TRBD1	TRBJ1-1	TGTGCCAGTAGTATAGCCCGGACAGGGTGGACTGAAGCTTTCTTT	CASSIARTGWTEAFF